This record looks at one T cell receptor beta chain sequence and its context. Its specificity is not known. Researchers ran the PCR with 60 Vbeta and 13 Jbeta primers. Sequencing used immunoSEQ multiplex PCR; TCRdb keeps in-frame clones, though not all of them. The top ten hold approximately 3.2% of the sample, which has approximately 150,000 clones, more than 60% seen once. The entry originates in a study of cytomegalovirus exposure and HLA in healthy donors. This CDR3 has 18 amino acids. Germline CDR1 LGHNA, CDR2 YNFKEQ. Trimming at V came to 3 bases and at J to 4 bases, leaving 12 bases not matched to a gene. Findings and limits, study-wide: The likely origin of a cluster of highly shared sequence variants was a sequencing artifact. The investigators catalogued 150 to 200 TCR beta chains as cytomegalovirus-associated. Earlier analysis yielded a pattern in which most TCR beta V segments were productive about 87% or about 30% of the time. Presence/absence analysis assumed near-uniform sequencing depth across donors.

This chain uses TRBV4-2 with TRBJ1-1; TRBD1 aligns across 12 bases. The clonotype was recovered from a man aged 35-49 years in good health and CMV-seronegative. Sequencing was carried out using PBMCs. CDR3 residues: CASSHEGDRGLVGTEAFF. CDR3 nucleotide sequence: TGTGCCAGCAGCCACGAAGGGGACAGGGGGCTTGTGGGCACTGAAGCTTTCTTT.